The following is a TCR beta chain sequence with its context. In this sample, this clone turned up a few times. Its antigen is not yet known. Base qualities are not at hand, and no much larger clone is one base apart. The data originate from a study of control samples from healthy donors and cancer patients (dated by TCRdb to 2020 to 2021). The CDR1 and CDR2 encoded by the germline V gene are MNHNS and SASEGT. The CDR3 starts with the cysteine, ends with the phenylalanine, and has 15 residues. Left in the record is the CDR3 DNA by itself, 45 bases read in frame from the first base. Between the V and J ends, shortened by 1 base and 4 bases respectively, the junction contains 11 bases. The library was generated by the immunoSEQ multiplex PCR assay. As stored in TCRdb, this immuneACCESS dataset retains in-frame rearrangements with V and J assigned. A fraction of the clones does not appear; measured against another copy, unresolved V genes explain less than half of the discrepancy, and the remainder lacks a known reason. Recorded for this sample are roughly 69,000 clones; about 87% of them occurred a single time. The ten largest make up 2% to 2.5% of the sample.

The sequence was obtained from a woman aged 45 to 65 with head and neck cancer. Specimen: PBMCs. Recombination linked TRBV6-1 to TRBJ1-5, with no confident D gene call. The encoded CDR3 is CASSEGIGANQPQHF. At the DNA level, the sequence is TGTGCCAGCAGTGAAGGTATCGGAGCGAATCAGCCCCAGCATTTT.